Sequencing of this TCR beta chain was carried out in a study of blood T cell repertoires in COVID-19. Whole-study context: Sample material is recorded as cDNA or gDNA derived from T cells, B-cell-depleted T cells, or PBMCs.

Per the original data handling: Quantification of nucleated cells was approximated via reference gene primer amplification. The data were produced by immunoSEQ multiplex PCR, yet TCRdb's version contains in-frame clones alone and is incomplete. V, J and clone size reflect that table, while D and trimming were determined from the DNA. The table includes 160,000 or so clones, 70% to 90% detected once. The CDR3 is made up of 15 amino acids. V trimming: 2 bases; J trimming: 7 bases; junction bases outside the gene matches: 4. Germline V gene sequence: CDR1 MNHNS, CDR2 SASEGT. The chain recombines TRBV6-1 with TRBJ1-4; 10 bases align to TRBD1. Sequencing was carried out using peripheral blood. The TCR sequence derives from a woman aged 50 to 65 with COVID-19, enrolled during active disease. The CDR3 region is CASSERGQGSEKLFF. CDR3 DNA: TGTGCCAGCAGTGAACGGGGACAGGGGAGTGAAAAACTGTTTTTT.